These 24 T cell receptor beta chains were sequenced from one sample in a study of spatial heterogeneity in lung cancer. TCRdb reprocessed the 5' RACE reads via MiXCR and lists one record per CDR3 protein. The sample has 60,000 to 85,000 distinct CDR3 sequences, 8% to 9.5% seen once. Noted time point: blood at routine non-recurrence follow-up after resection. The material sequenced was PBMCs, taken at follow-up. Source of these receptors: a female donor with early-stage non-small cell lung cancer.

This clonotype was counted ten times or more. This chain links TRBV9 with TRBJ2-7; 14 nucleotides agree with TRBD2. The CDR3 extends over 16 amino acids. V lost 3 bases and J lost 3; bases outside the gene matches: 5. Germline CDR1 is SGDLS and CDR2 is YYNGEE. CDR3 loop: CASSAGLAGGFYEQYF. DNA of the CDR3: TGTGCCAGCAGCGCTGGACTAGCGGGAGGATTCTACGAGCAGTACTTC.

This clonotype was detected many times. The chain couples TRBV27 to TRBJ1-5; D uncertain. The CDR3 consists of 14 residues. V was cut by 3 bases and J by 1 base, with 7 bases left in between. Germline V lookup: CDR1 MNHEY, CDR2 SMNVEV (reference sequence). Here the CDR3 DNA reads TGTGCCAGCAGTTTGAAAGCGAGCAATCAGCCCCAGCATTTT. Encoded protein: CASSLKASNQPQHF.

There are many counts of this clonotype. The chain employs TRBV10-1 and TRBJ2-4, with 7 bases identical to TRBD2. With 0 bases clipped from V and 1 base from J, the junction kept 0 bases outside the gene matches. Germline V gene lookup returns CDR1 WNHNN and CDR2 SYGVQD (reference sequence). The CDR3 is 15 residues long. CDR3: CASSESGGAKNIQYF. Here the CDR3 DNA reads TGCGCCAGCAGTGAGTCCGGGGGGGCCAAAAACATTCAGTACTTC.

This clonotype has ten or more counts. The J gene is TRBJ2-7, the V gene TRBV28; weak D call: TRBD1 (5 bases). V was cut by 5 bases and J by 1 base, with 12 bases left in between. There are 14 residues in the CDR3. Germline V CDR1 and CDR2: MDHEN, SYDVKM. The CDR3 reads CASSTQGPSYEQYF. CDR3 in DNA: TGTGCCAGCAGTACCCAGGGCCCTTCCTACGAGCAGTACTTC.

The rearrangement uses TRBV27 and TRBJ2-1; 11 bases fit TRBD1. The germline gives CDR1 MNHEY, CDR2 SMNVEV (reference sequence). V was pared by 7 bases and J by 5 bases, with 10 bases of the junction left unmatched. The CDR3 runs to 16 residues. CDR3 residues: CASTSWGTGGNNEQFF. CDR3 sequence (DNA): TGTGCCAGCACCTCCTGGGGGACAGGGGGAAACAATGAGCAGTTCTTC.

This clonotype has at least ten counts. The gene calls are TRBV19 and TRBJ1-2; 7 bases line up with TRBD1. Looked up from germline, CDR1 is LNHDA and CDR2 is SQIVND (reference sequence). This CDR3 region has 15 residues. V lost 5 bases to trimming and J lost 4 bases; unmatched junction nucleotides: 10. The CDR3 DNA reads TGTGCCAGTAGTGCTCAGACAGGGCCTACCTATGGCTACACCTTC. Translating it yields CASSAQTGPTYGYTF.

This clonotype has ten or more counts. The chain links TRBV27 to TRBJ2-7, with 12 bases identical to TRBD2. The CDR3 covers 19 residues. Unmatched junction bases numbered 12, after V lost 2 bases and J lost 1 base. In germline, CDR1 is MNHEY, CDR2 SMNVEV (reference sequence). This chain's CDR3 is CASSLRQGGTSGFSYEQYF. The CDR3 nucleotides are TGTGCCAGCAGTTTACGGCAGGGGGGGACTAGCGGGTTTTCCTACGAGCAGTACTTC.

Points on this clonotype: This could be a read error, since a much larger clone is one nucleotide away. This rearrangement joins TRBV6-5 to TRBJ2-5; a possible D gene is TRBD1 (5 bases). CDR1 MNHEY and CDR2 SVGAGI come from the germline V gene. CDR3 size: 13 residues. CDR3 in DNA: TGTGCCAGCTCGGCAGGGCGCGTCAAGACCCAGGACTTC. Translation: CASSAGRVKTQDF.

This clonotype was counted many times. The chain uses TRBV10-1 and TRBJ2-3; 9 nucleotides line up with TRBD2. The CDR3 runs to 14 residues. The junction had 7 bases not matched to a gene; V was cut back by 5 bases and J by 7 bases. Germline CDR1 WNHNN, CDR2 SYGVQD (reference sequence). The CDR3 loop is CASSTGTSLNTQYF. DNA of the CDR3: TGCGCCAGCAGTACCGGGACTAGCTTGAATACGCAGTATTTT.

J is TRBJ2-1 and V is TRBV7-6; a weak D match, TRBD2 (6 bases). The germline V and J ends were trimmed by 5 bases and 8 bases, with 13 bases remaining between them. Germline CDR1 is SGHVS and CDR2 is FNYEAQ. This CDR3 is 13 amino acids long. CDR3 DNA: TGTGCCAGCAGCCCGGGAGAGAGTTATGAGCAGTTCTTC. Translated, it gives CASSPGESYEQFF.

This clonotype was observed a handful of times. The V gene is TRBV19, the J gene TRBJ2-1, with 8 bases that match TRBD2. With 4 bases clipped from V and 8 bases from J, the junction kept 7 bases outside the gene matches. CDR3 length equals 14 residues. The germline gives CDR1 LNHDA, CDR2 SQIVND (reference sequence). CDR3 sequence reads: CASSTPAGVHEQFF. The DNA of the CDR3 is TGTGCCAGTAGTACCCCAGCGGGAGTCCATGAGCAGTTCTTC. The full variable domain, in which reference TRBV19 and TRBJ2-1 provide the parts outside the CDR3, is DGGITQSPKYLFRKEGQNVTLSCEQNLNHDAMYWYRQDPGQGLRLIYYSQIVNDFQKGDIAEGYSVSREKKESFPLTVTSAQKNPTAFYLCASSTPAGVHEQFFGPGTRLTVL.

This clonotype occurred many times. The rearrangement links TRBV5-1 to TRBJ1-2; no clear D gene. This CDR3 has 13 amino acids. The V gene's germline CDR1 is SGHRS and CDR2 YFSETQ. Trimming left V 1 base short and J 5 bases short, with 9 bases between. CDR3 sequence: CASSLMPEYGYTF. CDR3 sequence (DNA): TGCGCCAGCAGCTTGATGCCGGAGTATGGCTACACCTTC.

This clonotype was seen ten or more times. The rearrangement uses TRBV3-1 and TRBJ1-1; unclear D gene. V was pared by 0 bases and J by 7 bases, with 9 bases between. Germline V CDR1 and CDR2: LGHDT, YNNKEL (reference sequence). The CDR3 has 13 residues. In DNA, the CDR3 is TGTGCCAGCAGCCAAGAAGAAACCCTTGAAGCTTTCTTT. Encoded protein: CASSQEETLEAFF.

This clonotype was recorded at least ten times. The chain is built from TRBV2 and TRBJ2-5; D uncertain. V lost 8 bases and J lost 4, with 17 bases in between. Germline V gives CDR1 SNHLY, CDR2 FYNNEI. The CDR3 consists of 14 residues. The DNA for the CDR3 is TGTGCCAGCCGGAAAGCACGAGGCGGAGAGACCCAGTACTTC. It yields the protein CASRKARGGETQYF.

The sample holds many counts of this clonotype. The V gene is TRBV11-2, the J gene TRBJ2-3; D call uncertain. The V end lost 0 bases, the J end lost 6 bases, and 7 bases lay between the germline ends. The CDR3 is 13 residues long. Germline CDR1 and CDR2: SGHAT and FQNNGV. The CDR3 is CASSLDRGDTQYF. The CDR3 nucleotides read TGTGCCAGCAGCTTAGACAGAGGCGATACGCAGTATTTT.

This clonotype was counted only a few times. For the CDR3, the DNA is TGCGCCAGCAGCCAAGTACGGAGTTTGAACACTGAAGCTTTCTTT. Residues: CASSQVRSLNTEAFF. The chain employs TRBV4-1 and TRBJ1-1; no reliable D call. The V and J ends lost 1 base and 0 bases respectively, with 9 bases between them. CDR3 length: 15 residues. Per the germline V gene, CDR1 is MGHRA and CDR2 is YSYEKL.

This clonotype occurred many times. The chain links TRBV30 to TRBJ1-1; D possibly corresponds to TRBD1 (6 bases). Germline values: CDR1 GTSNPN, CDR2 SVGIG (reference sequence). Trimming cost V 5 bases and J 4 bases, with 20 bases left between them. The CDR3 is made up of 15 amino acids. This CDR3 reads CAWDSPTGSITEAFF. The CDR3 region has the DNA TGTGCCTGGGACAGTCCTACAGGGAGCATCACTGAAGCTTTCTTT.

This clonotype occurred many times. V and J are TRBV7-2 and TRBJ1-2; maybe TRBD1 (6 bases). CDR3 length equals 14 residues. Trimming cost V 4 bases and J 5 bases, with 14 bases left between them. Per germline, CDR1 SGHTA and CDR2 FQGNSA. This CDR3 is CASSSGALVYGYTF. The CDR3 bases are TGTGCCAGCAGCTCAGGGGCCCTGGTTTATGGCTACACCTTC. Variable domain in full (rest from reference TRBV7-2 and TRBJ1-2): GAGVSQSPSNKVTEKGKDVELRCDPISGHTALYWYRQSLGQGLEFLIYFQGNSAPDKSGLPSDRFSAERTGGSVSTLTIQRTQQEDSAVYLCASSSGALVYGYTFGSGTRLTVV.

This clonotype came up many times. The chain carries TRBV7-6 and TRBJ2-7; 8 nucleotides align to TRBD2. CDR3 length: 12 amino acids. V lost 7 bases and J lost 6; bases outside the gene matches: 5. CDR1 and CDR2 from the germline V gene are SGHVS and FNYEAQ. The CDR3 DNA reads as TGTGCCAGCACCGGGGGGGGAACCGAGCAGTACTTC. This encodes CASTGGGTEQYF.

Many counts were recorded for this clonotype. The rearrangement uses TRBV18 and TRBJ2-1; 8 bases fit TRBD2. Germline V gene sequence: CDR1 KGHSH, CDR2 LQKENI. This CDR3 has 16 residues. With 1 base clipped from V and 0 bases from J, the junction kept 2 bases outside the gene matches. CDR3 DNA sequence: TGTGCCAGCTCACCACGGAGCGGGAGCTCCTACAATGAGCAGTTCTTC. It encodes CASSPRSGSSYNEQFF.

This clonotype was recorded at least ten times. The J gene is TRBJ2-1, the V gene TRBV20-1; D unresolved. The V end lost 5 bases, the J end lost 0 bases, and 17 bases lay between the germline ends. CDR3 length equals 16 residues. The germline gives CDR1 DFQATT, CDR2 SNEGSKA (reference sequence). DNA of the CDR3: TGCAGTGCTCGGTCCTTTTGGCGGCACTCCTACAATGAGCAGTTCTTC. Its translation is CSARSFWRHSYNEQFF.

The chain joins TRBV19 to TRBJ1-2; 12 bases are a match to TRBD1. The CDR3 consists of 16 residues. The germline gives CDR1 LNHDA, CDR2 SQIVND (reference sequence). V lost 5 bases, J lost 4 bases, and 8 bases stayed unmatched. CDR3 in DNA: TGTGCCAGTAGTGCGACCGGGACAGGGGGCCTCTATGGCTACACCTTC. Protein: CASSATGTGGLYGYTF.

The chain links TRBV5-1 to TRBJ1-2; D might be TRBD1 (5 bases). The V gene's germline CDR1 is SGHRS and CDR2 YFSETQ. This CDR3 is 13 amino acids long. Trimming shortened V by 4 bases and J by 5 bases, and 12 bases separated the two germline ends. The CDR3 here is CASSDRALYGYTF. CDR3 nucleotide sequence: TGCGCCAGCAGCGACAGAGCCCTATATGGCTACACCTTC.

In its sample, this clonotype was seen many times. This rearrangement joins TRBV14 to TRBJ2-1, with 16 bases that match TRBD2. With 3 bases clipped from V and 2 bases from J, the junction kept 1 base outside the gene matches. The CDR3 is 17 residues long. Germline-derived CDR1 and CDR2 are SGHDN and FVKESK. The CDR3: CASSQGLAGGTYNEQFF. The CDR3 DNA is TGTGCCAGCAGCCAGGGACTAGCGGGAGGGACCTACAATGAGCAGTTCTTC. The full variable domain, in which reference TRBV14 and TRBJ2-1 provide the parts outside the CDR3, is EAGVTQFPSHSVIEKGQTVTLRCDPISGHDNLYWYRRVMGKEIKFLLHFVKESKQDESGMPNNRFLAERTGGTYSTLKVQPAELEDSGVYFCASSQGLAGGTYNEQFFGPGTRLTVL.